The 12 T cell receptor beta chains in this list originate from one sample, sequenced in a study of blood T cell repertoires in COVID-19 (dated by TCRdb to about 2020). The receptor library was made with the immunoSEQ multiplex PCR assay. Imported from immuneACCESS, the table was reduced by TCRdb to in-frame sequences with V and J called. These copies leave out some clones; in studies compared against another copy, an unresolved V gene accounts for under half, and the cause of the remainder is not known. The sample has 350,000 or so clones on record, 85% to 90% of them singletons. The biggest ten clones account for about 7% of the sample. Material: peripheral blood. Receptors originate from a man younger than 30 with active or convalescent COVID-19.

CDR3 in DNA: TGTGCCAGCAGCTTGACAGGGGGACATGGCTACACCTTC. Translated, it gives CASSLTGGHGYTF. The genes are TRBV11-2 and TRBJ1-2; the match to TRBD1 covers 9 bases. This CDR3 has 13 residues. In germline, CDR1 is SGHAT, CDR2 FQNNGV. Trimming removed 3 bases from V and 6 bases from J; junction bases left unmatched: 2.

This clone was recorded only once. This rearrangement joins TRBV7-3 to TRBJ2-1, with 12 bases aligning to TRBD2. CDR1 is SGHTA and CDR2 is FQGTGA in the germline V gene. V was clipped by 4 bases and J by 11 bases; unmatched bases: 9. The CDR3 contains 15 residues. Here the CDR3 reads CASSSNPLAGGQQFF. The CDR3 bases are TGTGCCAGCAGCTCCAACCCACTAGCGGGGGGCCAGCAGTTCTTC.

Notes on this clone: The sample has other DNA sequences that encode this CDR3 too. The chain links TRBV4-1 to TRBJ2-7; perhaps TRBD2 as D (7 bases). CDR1 and CDR2 (germline): MGHRA, YSYEKL. This CDR3 region has 15 residues. Trimming shortened V by 0 bases and J by 5 bases, and 14 bases separated the two germline ends. The CDR3 DNA follows: TGCGCCAGCAGCCAAGATCCGGGGGGCAGAAACGAGCAGTACTTC. Its translation: CASSQDPGGRNEQYF.

CDR3 residues: CASVTGWPTEAFF. The CDR3 coding sequence is TGTGCCAGCGTTACGGGATGGCCGACTGAAGCTTTCTTT. The V gene is TRBV28, the J gene TRBJ1-1; D unresolved. CDR3 size: 13 residues. Per germline, CDR1 MDHEN and CDR2 SYDVKM. V was clipped by 8 bases and J by 5 bases, with 15 bases between them.

The V gene is TRBV6-1, the J gene TRBJ2-7; D may be TRBD2 (6 bases). Germline CDR1 is MNHNS and CDR2 is SASEGT. Trimming removed 0 bases from V and 9 bases from J, with 18 bases in between. The CDR3 length is 15 residues. For the CDR3, the DNA is TGTGCCAGCAGTGAAGCGGGACTCAACTGGGACGGGCAGTACTTC. Translating it yields CASSEAGLNWDGQYF.

The CDR3, as DNA: TGCAGTGCGAGTGGGACAGAAACTGAAAAACTGTTTTTT. Protein: CSASGTETEKLFF. The J gene is TRBJ1-4, the V gene TRBV20-1, with TRBD1 matching 7 bases. This CDR3 contains 13 residues. V was clipped by 6 bases and J by 7 bases; unmatched bases: 8. Germline assignment: CDR1 DFQATT and CDR2 SNEGSKA (reference sequence).

This rearrangement joins TRBV12-5 to TRBJ2-1; TRBD2 agrees at 13 bases. CDR3 size: 20 residues. Trimming removed 9 bases from V and 6 bases from J; junction bases left unmatched: 23. Germline V gives CDR1 LGHNT, CDR2 FRNRAP. The CDR3 is CASHGGSGTSGTYSTNEQFF. The CDR3 coding sequence is TGTGCTAGCCATGGGGGCTCGGGGACTAGCGGGACCTATAGCACCAATGAGCAGTTCTTC.

Turning to this clone: The same CDR3 can be traced to other DNA sequences in this sample. The rearrangement joins TRBV18 to TRBJ2-7; tentatively, D is TRBD2 (6 bases). Germline CDR1 and CDR2: KGHSH and LQKENI. Trimming pared 3 bases from V and 4 bases from J, leaving 13 bases between. The CDR3 spans 14 residues. CDR3 residues: CASSPGTASYEQYF. For the CDR3, the DNA is TGTGCCAGCTCACCCGGGACTGCATCTTACGAGCAGTACTTC.

The J gene is TRBJ2-3, the V gene TRBV7-2, with TRBD2 matching 7 bases. Germline values: CDR1 SGHTA, CDR2 FQGNSA. The CDR3 runs to 15 residues. The V and J ends lost 5 bases and 1 base, in that order; junction bases with no gene match: 6. CDR3 nucleotide sequence: TGTGCCAGCAGCCCCCAAACTAGCGGCACAGATACGCAGTATTTT. Translating it yields CASSPQTSGTDTQYF.

CDR3 sequence (DNA): TGTGCTAGTGCCTTCGGGGGGACGAACATTCAGTACTTC. This translates into CASAFGGTNIQYF. The chain has TRBV12-5 and TRBJ2-4, with 7 bases aligning to TRBD2. This CDR3 region has 13 residues. The J segment lost 7 bases and the V segment lost 7 bases, leaving 7 bases of the junction unmatched. From germline, CDR1 is LGHNT and CDR2 FRNRAP.

V usage is TRBV27 and J usage is TRBJ2-1, with 7 positions matching TRBD2. Germline V lookup: CDR1 MNHEY, CDR2 SMNVEV (reference sequence). The V gene end was trimmed by 6 bases and the J gene end by 4 bases; junction bases not matched to a gene: 3. This CDR3 contains 13 residues. DNA for the CDR3: TGTGCCAGCAGACTGGGACTATACAATGAGCAGTTCTTC. Amino acid sequence: CASRLGLYNEQFF.

The chain combines TRBV28 with TRBJ2-3, with 7 nucleotides matching TRBD2. This CDR3 spans 19 amino acids. With 2 bases clipped from V and 0 bases from J, the junction kept 14 bases outside the gene matches. From germline, CDR1 is MDHEN and CDR2 SYDVKM. CDR3 nucleotides: TGTGCCAGCAGTTTAAACTACACCGGGACTAATTGTAGCACAGATACGCAGTATTTT. As protein: CASSLNYTGTNCSTDTQYF.